Here is one TCR beta chain with its context. This clone has only a few counts. What antigen it recognizes has not been identified. A much larger clone differs by one base, so this may be a read error. Additional DNA sequences in this sample encode the identical CDR3. The donors were healthy, HIV-negative adults who had no recently reported acute infections or vaccinations. Only Caucasian adults living in Nashville, Tennessee, USA were represented among the donors. CD4+ T cells were enriched through magnetic negative selection, after which naive cells were positively selected on CD45RA and the remaining negative fraction served as the memory subset. After blood collection by leukapheresis, PBMCs were isolated using Ficoll-Histopaque density gradient centrifugation and then cryopreserved in the vapor phase of liquid nitrogen. Purity and quantity of every magnetically sorted T cell population were checked by analytical flow cytometry. From each sorted fraction, genomic DNA was isolated and quantified by UV absorbance on a Nanodrop 2000c.

The data stem from a study of shared clonotypes between healthy human individuals (dated by TCRdb to about 2020). Context from the whole study: Three men and a couple of women, aged 18 to 49 years, made up the cohort. For each donor, CD4 naive and CD4 memory were each run on three plates, CD8 naive on two plates, and CD8 memory on one plate. Leukapheresis yielded between about 0.94 and 9.5 billion PBMCs per donor. To increase sequencing depth and limit assay-specific biases, TCR repertoire library preparation and sequencing were carried out by different laboratories using diverse techniques. To estimate repertoire size and how much clonotypes are shared between individuals, the study performed deep sequencing of blood TCR repertoires from roughly five healthy adults.

The study at large found these results: Because the study included a small number of donors, the genetic and exposure-history diversity represented was limited. Roughly 5% of naive CD4, roughly 3.5% of naive CD8, 2.3% of memory CD4, and around 0.42% of memory CD8 clonotypes were shared across several donors. Higher generation probabilities were observed for clonotypes shared by all four sorted-subset donors than for non-shared clonotypes. Pairwise subsampling led to the expectation that sequencing depth would affect the degree of clonotype sharing among donors. Rarefaction of sorted-subset datasets indicated incomplete sequencing despite the large sequencing depth. Naive subsets generally had larger estimated clonotype richness than memory subsets did. Only blood was sampled, and tissue TCR repertoires likely differ from those in blood.

V lost 4 bases and J lost 3 bases; the stretch between them is 3 bases long. Looking up the germline V gene yields CDR1 SNHLY and CDR2 FYNNEI. Spanning cysteine to phenylalanine, the CDR3 consists of 12 amino acids. Of the read, only the CDR3 DNA is kept; its 36 bases are in frame from base 1. Using the deep immunoSEQ assay, TCR CDR3 regions were amplified from genomic DNA by multiplex PCR. Extracted genomic DNA from each cell subset was spread evenly across all wells of several immunoSEQ 96-well plates, with each plate serving as a replicate. Each replicate PCR for sorted subsets received about 0.2 ug genomic DNA, equal to about 29,000 T cell genomes. Purified libraries were measured with a Qubit 3.0 fluorometer, size-checked on a Bioanalyzer 2100, and measured again with the KAPA Library Quantification kit. Each immunoSEQ 96-well plate was sequenced on its own single-read 150-cycle Illumina NextSeq 550 flow cell. Concerning the study's data processing: Because only junctional sequences without quality scores were contained in the immunoSEQ output, filtering matching that applied to full-length reads could not be performed. Sequences were annotated with PyIR, a Python wrapper for IgBLAST v1.9, and V/J genes and CDR3 were assigned using IMGT germline references. Reads were filtered out if the reads had weak V/J assignments (E-value above 1e-6), no CDR3, stop codons, out-of-frame junctions, or ambiguous translated residues. V3J clonotypes were defined by identical inferred V gene, J gene, and CDR3 amino acid sequence. Percentage overlap between repertoires was calculated by dividing the number of shared unique clonotypes by the size of the smaller repertoire. RTK rarefaction, the Chao1 estimator, and Recon v2.1 estimates of unobserved clonotypes were used to assess repertoire richness. OLGA was used to compute generation probabilities for all TCRbeta clonotypes that the gDNA method yielded from a handful of donors. Not all clones reach the TCRdb copy of this immuneACCESS table, which keeps in-frame sequences only. Checked studies attribute under half of the gap to unresolved V genes and leave the rest unexplained. That table is the source of V, J and clone size, and D and trimming were worked out from the DNA. The sample table shows under 1,100,000 clones, and about 76% are seen once. Roughly 1.4% of the sample is taken by the ten largest.

The rearranged segments are TRBV2 and TRBJ2-2, with no D gene named confidently. This receptor was taken from a man aged 18 to 35 in good health. Sequences were obtained from memory CD4+ T cells sorted from blood. The sample's cell subset or site label, decoded: CD45RA-negative fraction. The nucleotide sequence is given as TGTGCCAGCAGTGTGGACACCGGGGAGCTGTTTTTT. It specifies CASSVDTGELFF.